These 32 T cell receptor beta chains originate from one sample sequenced in a study of T-cell memory formation after mild COVID-19. TCRdb reanalysed the 5' RACE reads using MiXCR and keeps one entry per CDR3 protein. The table lists 550,000 to 600,000 distinct CDR3 sequences, about a fifth of them singletons. The sample was PBMCs or a T cell subset sorted from them (not recorded which). These receptors came from an adult woman who had mild COVID-19 (a few samples of this study predate the infection). Cell type and time point are not known.

The chain recombines TRBV3-1 with TRBJ2-3, with D unclear. This CDR3 contains 11 residues. Germline CDR1 and CDR2: LGHDT and YNNKEL (reference sequence). The germline V and J ends were trimmed by 1 base and 7 bases, with 3 bases remaining between them. The CDR3 DNA sequence: TGTGCCAGCAGCCAAGTAAATACGCAGTATTTT. Translated, it gives CASSQVNTQYF.

The rearrangement uses TRBV4-1 and TRBJ2-6, with 7 bases matching TRBD1. The CDR3 extends over 21 amino acids. V shed 4 bases, J shed 2 bases, and the junction held 20 bases outside the gene matches. The germline V gene has CDR1 MGHRA and CDR2 YSYEKL. The CDR3 nucleotides read TGCGCCAGCAGCCTCTACTTTCGACAGGGACCGTCCCTAACTGGGGCCAACGTCCTGACTTTC. It yields the protein CASSLYFRQGPSLTGANVLTF.

The count of this clonotype is one. The chain recombines TRBV18 with TRBJ2-7; weak D call: TRBD2 (5 bases). The V end lost 3 bases, the J end lost 5 bases, and 14 bases lay between the germline ends. Germline CDR1 is KGHSH and CDR2 is LQKENI. CDR3 length equals 14 residues. CDR3 residues: CASSPSGRVDEQYF. Written as DNA, the CDR3 is TGTGCCAGCTCACCCTCGGGAAGGGTAGACGAGCAGTACTTC.

The gene calls are TRBV6-2 or TRBV6-3 and TRBJ2-7; no firm D call. Germline values: CDR1 MNHEY, CDR2 SVGEGT. Trimming removed 6 bases at V and 7 bases at J, with 16 bases between. The CDR3 contains 13 residues. The CDR3 region has the DNA TGTGCCAGCAGCCTGGGCACGATGGGGGAGCAGTACTTC. This translates into CASSLGTMGEQYF.

This clonotype was picked up a small number of times. This sequence joins TRBV6-5 and TRBJ1-2, with no clear D. Germline CDR1 reads MNHEY; CDR2 reads SVGAGI. This CDR3 has 14 residues. V lost 5 bases, J lost 4 bases, and 14 bases lay in between. The CDR3, as DNA: TGTGCCAGCAGTCCCCGAACCCAAGTCTATGGCTACACCTTC. It codes for CASSPRTQVYGYTF.

The chain joins TRBV7-7 to TRBJ2-2; 10 bases match TRBD2. V gave up 3 bases and J gave up 3 bases; unmatched junction bases: 4. The length of the CDR3 is 16 residues. The germline gives CDR1 SSHAT, CDR2 FNYEAQ (reference sequence). CDR3 in amino acids: CASSFSSGGHTGELFF. CDR3 nucleotides: TGTGCCAGCAGCTTTTCTAGCGGGGGACACACCGGGGAGCTGTTTTTT.

This clonotype was counted ten times or more. This chain uses TRBV7-9 with TRBJ2-3; 8 bases map to TRBD1. V was clipped by 5 bases and J by 2 bases; unmatched bases: 6. Germline values: CDR1 SEHNR, CDR2 FQNEAQ (reference sequence). There are 15 residues in the CDR3. CDR3 in DNA: TGTGCCAGCAGCGTAGGGACAGGCTTCACAGATACGCAGTATTTT. Protein sequence: CASSVGTGFTDTQYF.

This clonotype was recorded a few times. The rearrangement uses TRBV20-1 and TRBJ2-7, with a weak D call TRBD2 (6 bases). The CDR3 covers 10 residues. Germline CDR1 reads DFQATT; CDR2 reads SNEGSKA (reference sequence). Here the CDR3 reads CSGGFGEQYF. Here the CDR3 DNA reads TGCAGCGGGGGTTTCGGCGAGCAGTACTTC.

The chain joins TRBV18 to TRBJ1-2, with 8 positions matching TRBD1. Germline CDR1 and CDR2: KGHSH and LQKENI. The CDR3 has 18 amino acids. With V trimmed by 3 bases and J by 6 bases, 18 bases remained unmatched. The CDR3 loop reads CASSPIRGQALREDGYTF. CDR3 sequence (DNA): TGTGCCAGCTCACCTATAAGGGGACAGGCTTTGAGAGAGGATGGCTACACCTTC.

A single count supports this clonotype. The J gene is TRBJ1-5, the V gene TRBV14; no reliable D call. The CDR3 runs 11 residues. Germline loops: CDR1 SGHDN, CDR2 FVKESK. V was clipped by 11 bases and J by 6 bases, with 11 bases between them. The CDR3 DNA sequence: TGTGCCCTCGTAAGTGGTCAGCCCCAGCATTTT. It codes for CALVSGQPQHF.

This clonotype was picked up a small number of times. J is TRBJ1-1 and V is TRBV7-9; D is ambiguous. V dropped 9 bases and J dropped 0 bases, with 5 bases sitting between them. Per the germline V gene, CDR1 is SEHNR and CDR2 is FQNEAQ (reference sequence). The CDR3 consists of 11 residues. CDR3 sequence (DNA): TGTGCCAGTTGGATGAACACTGAAGCTTTCTTT. This sequence encodes CASWMNTEAFF.

The chain employs TRBV2 and TRBJ1-1; TRBD1 might be the D (5 bases). Trimming removed 2 bases at V and 1 base at J, with 11 bases between. Germline V lookup: CDR1 SNHLY, CDR2 FYNNEI. The CDR3 extends over 15 amino acids. The CDR3 sequence is CASSEQGKPNTEAFF. The DNA of the CDR3 is TGTGCCAGCAGTGAACAGGGAAAGCCGAACACTGAAGCTTTCTTT. The full variable domain, rest sourced from reference TRBV2 and TRBJ1-1, is EPEVTQTPSHQVTQMGQEVILRCVPISNHLYFYWYRQILGQKVEFLVSFYNNEISEKSEIFDDQFSVERPDGSNFTLKIRSTKLEDSAMYFCASSEQGKPNTEAFFGQGTRLTVV.

The rearrangement links TRBV9 to TRBJ2-1; the match to TRBD2 covers 12 bases. Germline V CDR1 and CDR2: SGDLS, YYNGEE. The CDR3 is made up of 20 amino acids. The V segment lost 0 bases and the J segment 5 bases; nucleotides outside the gene matches: 15. The CDR3 region is CASSVDPHPLTSGGDNEQFF. The CDR3 DNA is TGTGCCAGCAGCGTAGACCCCCATCCCCTGACTAGCGGGGGAGACAATGAGCAGTTCTTC.

The V gene is TRBV18, the J gene TRBJ2-3; D is undetermined. With 0 bases removed from V and 2 bases from J, the gap between germline ends came to 6 bases. CDR3 size: 14 residues. Germline CDR1 reads KGHSH; CDR2 reads LQKENI. CDR3 amino acids: CASSPPAATDTQYF. In DNA, the CDR3 is TGTGCCAGCTCACCACCGGCGGCCACAGATACGCAGTATTTT.

This clonotype was seen a few times. The rearrangement joins TRBV6-5 to TRBJ1-6, with a weak D call TRBD1 (6 bases). The CDR3 loop spans 16 amino acids. Germline values: CDR1 MNHEY, CDR2 SVGAGI. Trimming pared 6 bases from V and 5 bases from J, leaving 17 bases between. The CDR3 DNA follows: TGTGCCAGCAGAACCTCCACAGGGTCGAATAATTCACCCCTCCACTTT. Protein product: CASRTSTGSNNSPLHF.

This clonotype was seen a handful of times. The chain recombines TRBV11-2 with TRBJ1-2, with no clear D. Germline V gives CDR1 SGHAT, CDR2 FQNNGV. The CDR3 is 16 amino acids. Trimming pared 3 bases from V and 5 bases from J, leaving 19 bases between. The CDR3 coding sequence is TGTGCCAGCAGCTTGACGTCCCTAGGGAATTATTATGGCTACACCTTC. Amino acids: CASSLTSLGNYYGYTF. The entire variable domain, with the rest obtained from reference TRBV11-2 and TRBJ1-2, is as follows: EAGVAQSPRYKIIEKRQSVAFWCNPISGHATLYWYQQILGQGPKLLIQFQNNGVVDDSQLPKDRFSAERLKGVDSTLKIQPAKLEDSAVYLCASSLTSLGNYYGYTFGSGTRLTVV.

This chain links TRBV9 with TRBJ2-1; 8 nucleotides align to TRBD2. The V and J ends lost 3 bases and 6 bases, in that order; junction bases with no gene match: 8. The CDR3 contains 15 residues. Germline CDR1 SGDLS, CDR2 YYNGEE. CDR3 sequence (DNA): TGTGCCAGCAGCGGACGCGGGGGGCGATCCAATGAGCAGTTCTTC. Its translation: CASSGRGGRSNEQFF.

The chain links TRBV6-2 or TRBV6-3 to TRBJ2-1; D is unclear. CDR1 is MNHEY, CDR2 SVGEGT, per germline. The CDR3 is 14 amino acids. Trimming cost V 0 bases and J 4 bases, with 7 bases left between them. As DNA, the CDR3 is TGTGCCAGCAGTTACTCTCCCGATTACAATGAGCAGTTCTTC. It yields the protein CASSYSPDYNEQFF.

This sequence joins TRBV12-3 or TRBV12-4 and TRBJ2-7, with TRBD2 matching over 11 bases. The trim removed 3 bases at V and 6 bases at J, leaving 13 bases unmatched. The length of the CDR3 is 17 residues. CDR3 nucleotides: TGTGCCAGCAGTTTTTTACTAGCGGGAGCCTTCTATGGCGAGCAGTACTTC. It is translated as CASSFLLAGAFYGEQYF.

The V call is TRBV7-2, the J call TRBJ2-5; 8 bases are a match to TRBD1. V was pared by 3 bases and J by 4 bases, with 4 bases of the junction left unmatched. Germline-derived CDR1 and CDR2 are SGHTA and FQGNSA. This CDR3 region has 14 residues. The CDR3 region has the DNA TGTGCCAGCAGCTTTACAGGGGGTGGAGAGACCCAGTACTTC. The encoded protein is CASSFTGGGETQYF.

This clonotype was seen only a few times. The genes are TRBV7-9 and TRBJ2-3; 9 nucleotides match TRBD2. The V segment lost 6 bases and the J segment 5 bases; nucleotides outside the gene matches: 9. Germline V gene lookup returns CDR1 SEHNR and CDR2 FQNEAQ (reference sequence). The CDR3 runs 15 residues. CDR3 coding DNA: TGTGCCAGCAGGGGCGGGGGGGCCCCGGGAGATACGCAGTATTTT. It yields the protein CASRGGGAPGDTQYF. Full variable domain (outside the CDR3, taken from reference TRBV7-9 and TRBJ2-3): DTGVSQNPRHKITKRGQNVTFRCDPISEHNRLYWYRQTLGQGPEFLTYFQNEAQLEKSRLLSDRFSAERPKGSFSTLEIQRTEQGDSAMYLCASRGGGAPGDTQYFGPGTRLTVL.

There are many counts of this clonotype. The rearrangement uses TRBV12-3 or TRBV12-4 and TRBJ1-1; TRBD1 might be the D (5 bases). The CDR3 sequence is 14 residues long. Trimming stripped 6 bases from V and 0 bases from J, with 11 bases between. The CDR3 sequence: CASSLTALNTEAFF. CDR3 DNA: TGTGCCAGCAGCTTGACAGCCTTGAACACTGAAGCTTTCTTT.

This clonotype was seen more than once but under ten times. The V call is TRBV7-7, the J call TRBJ2-5; tentative D call: TRBD1 (5 bases). This CDR3 has 16 residues. Deletions cut 3 bases from V and 2 bases from J, with 16 bases between. Germline CDR1 is SSHAT and CDR2 is FNYEAQ (reference sequence). The CDR3 nucleotides are TGTGCCAGCAGCTTGGGTCGAGCAGGGCGGCAAGAGACCCAGTACTTC. Protein sequence: CASSLGRAGRQETQYF.

The V gene is TRBV7-9, the J gene TRBJ1-1, with D possibly matching TRBD1 (6 bases). The CDR3 contains 15 residues. Trimming removed 2 bases from V and 1 base from J, with 11 bases in between. Germline V lookup: CDR1 SEHNR, CDR2 FQNEAQ (reference sequence). This CDR3 is CASSLRGRQNTEAFF. CDR3 nucleotide sequence: TGTGCCAGCAGCTTACGGGGGCGGCAGAACACTGAAGCTTTCTTT.

The chain is built from TRBV15 and TRBJ2-7; 7 nucleotides line up with TRBD1. This CDR3 region has 16 residues. CDR1 is LNHNV, CDR2 YYDKDF, per germline (reference sequence). Trimming at V came to 2 bases and at J to 1 base, leaving 8 bases not matched to a gene. CDR3 protein: CATSRRADRVSYEQYF. The CDR3 DNA sequence: TGTGCCACCAGCAGACGCGCCGACAGGGTATCCTACGAGCAGTACTTC. The full variable domain, its missing parts supplied by reference TRBV15 and TRBJ2-7, is DAMVIQNPRYQVTQFGKPVTLSCSQTLNHNVMYWYQQKSSQAPKLLFHYYDKDFNNEADTPDNFQSRRPNTSFCFLDIRSPGLGDTAMYLCATSRRADRVSYEQYFGPGTRLTVT.

The sample holds many counts of this clonotype. The chain links TRBV30 to TRBJ2-7; 8 nucleotides line up with TRBD2. The CDR3 covers 14 residues. Losses at the gene ends were 3 bases for V and 3 bases for J; bases not matched to a gene: 7. CDR1 is GTSNPN, CDR2 SVGIG, per germline (reference sequence). CDR3: CAWSKDSGGYEQYF. In DNA, the CDR3 is TGTGCCTGGAGCAAAGACAGCGGGGGCTACGAGCAGTACTTC.

The CDR3 DNA sequence: TGTGCCAGCAGCTTGGCAGGTCTAGCGGGAGTCCCAGAGACCCAGTACTTC. This codes for CASSLAGLAGVPETQYF. V is TRBV5-6 and J is TRBJ2-5; 10 positions match TRBD2. The germline gives CDR1 SGHDT, CDR2 YYEEEE. The J segment lost 4 bases and the V segment lost 0 bases, leaving 9 bases of the junction unmatched. The CDR3 has 17 amino acids.

This chain connects TRBV5-6 to TRBJ1-1; D remains ambiguous. The germline gives CDR1 SGHDT, CDR2 YYEEEE. Trimming cost V 0 bases and J 6 bases, with 6 bases left between them. The CDR3 sequence is 12 residues long. The CDR3, as DNA: TGTGCCAGCAGCTTGGCCCCGGCTGAAGCTTTCTTT. Translation gives CASSLAPAEAFF.

CDR3 region: CASSYSGLAGAGEQYF. CDR3 DNA: TGTGCCAGCAGTTACTCCGGACTAGCGGGAGCAGGTGAGCAGTACTTC. The V call is TRBV6-5, the J call TRBJ2-7; 13 bases line up with TRBD2. The junction had 6 bases not matched to a gene; V was cut back by 0 bases and J by 7 bases. This CDR3 contains 16 residues. Germline V gene lookup returns CDR1 MNHEY and CDR2 SVGAGI.

This clonotype came up a few times. The chain links TRBV7-2 to TRBJ2-7, with unresolved D. V was clipped by 2 bases and J by 1 base, with 9 bases between them. The CDR3 covers 14 residues. The germline V gene encodes CDR1 SGHTA and CDR2 FQGNSA. The CDR3 sequence is CASSLLWGSYEQYF. CDR3 DNA: TGTGCCAGCAGCTTACTATGGGGTTCCTACGAGCAGTACTTC.

This CDR3 reads CASTQTSPDTQYF. The CDR3 coding sequence is TGTGCCAGCACCCAAACTAGTCCAGATACGCAGTATTTT. The J gene is TRBJ2-3, the V gene TRBV12-3 or TRBV12-4; maybe TRBD2 (5 bases). With 7 bases removed from V and 4 bases from J, the gap between germline ends came to 12 bases. This CDR3 region has 13 residues.

This chain uses TRBV7-9 with TRBJ2-1; a weak D match, TRBD1 (6 bases). The V gene's germline CDR1 is SEHNR and CDR2 FQNEAQ (reference sequence). V was cut by 7 bases and J by 5 bases, with 15 bases left in between. This CDR3 has 14 residues. CDR3 in amino acids: CASNTQGINNEQFF. The CDR3 DNA follows: TGTGCCAGCAACACACAGGGTATCAACAATGAGCAGTTCTTC.